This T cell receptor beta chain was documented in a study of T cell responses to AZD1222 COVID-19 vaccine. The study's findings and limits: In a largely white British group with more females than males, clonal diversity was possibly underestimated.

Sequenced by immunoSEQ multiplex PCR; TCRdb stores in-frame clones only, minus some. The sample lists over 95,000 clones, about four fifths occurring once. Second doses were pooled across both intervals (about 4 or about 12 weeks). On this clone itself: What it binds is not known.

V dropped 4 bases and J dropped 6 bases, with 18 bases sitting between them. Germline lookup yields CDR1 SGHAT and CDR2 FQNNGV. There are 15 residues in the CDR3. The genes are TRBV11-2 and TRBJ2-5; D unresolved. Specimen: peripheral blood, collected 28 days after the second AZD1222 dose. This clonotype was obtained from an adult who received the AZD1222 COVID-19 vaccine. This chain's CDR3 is CASSSPGPGEKTQYF. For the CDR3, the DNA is TGTGCCAGCAGCTCGCCGGGCCCCGGCGAAAAGACCCAGTACTTC.